This T cell receptor (beta chain) stems from a study of Ad26.COV2.S vaccination and SARS-CoV-2 variants. Study outcomes and limitations: Vaccine and placebo groups showed comparable non-spike TCR breadth. It was vaccine recipients, not placebo recipients, who had the higher spike-specific TCR breadth. Researchers cautioned that TCR breadth and depth analyses may have underestimated total T cell responses.

This clone was found once. The antigen remains undetermined. The method was immunoSEQ multiplex PCR; TCRdb's version includes in-frame clones alone and lacks a portion of them. This sample carries about 180,000 clones, 70% to 90% of them seen once, and the ten largest clones take more than 4.5%. This TCR was sampled from a human donor who had recovered from COVID-19. Sequences were derived from peripheral blood, sampled after recovery from COVID-19.

The CDR3 protein is CASSSYSYEQYF. The CDR3 region has the DNA TGTGCCAGCAGCTCTTACTCCTACGAGCAGTACTTC. This chain links TRBV13 with TRBJ2-7, with D uncertain. The CDR3 length is 12 residues. V was trimmed by 4 bases and J by 0 bases, leaving 4 bases between them. Per the germline V gene, CDR1 is PRHDT and CDR2 is FYEKMQ (reference sequence).